The TCR beta chain under discussion was sequenced for a study of blood T cell repertoires in COVID-19. Study as a whole: Researchers got acute and convalescent COVID-19 samples from the United States, Italy and Spain. The analysed material was cDNA or gDNA that came from T cells, B-cell-depleted T cells, or PBMCs.

From germline, CDR1 is SGHNT and CDR2 YYREEE (reference sequence). The V and J ends lost 2 bases and 0 bases, in that order; junction bases with no gene match: 4. The CDR3 runs 15 residues. Using immunoSEQ multiplex PCR, the repertoire was profiled, and TCRdb retains in-frame clones only, with some absent. Of 45,000 to 55,000 clones listed, about 78% are singletons. This clone was detected a few times. Specimen: PBMCs or T cells enriched from blood (not recorded which). The chain recombines TRBV5-4 with TRBJ2-7; 8 positions match TRBD2. This receptor was obtained from a woman aged 45-65 years with acute COVID-19. The CDR3 sequence: CASSFPGTSSYEQYF. In nucleotides, the CDR3 is TGTGCCAGCAGCTTTCCCGGGACTAGCTCCTACGAGCAGTACTTC.